What follows are 22 T cell receptor beta chains derived from one specimen sequenced in a study of blood T cell repertoires in COVID-19. The protocol was immunoSEQ multiplex PCR, while the TCRdb copy is restricted to in-frame clones and leaves out a portion. The sample contains about 140,000 clones, 88% of which appear only once. The sample was peripheral blood. The receptors shown here come from a human donor with COVID-19, enrolled during active disease. The donor label of this sample is uncertain.

The rearrangement joins TRBV7-9 to TRBJ2-5; the match to TRBD2 covers 12 bases. CDR1 and CDR2 from the germline V gene are SEHNR and FQNEAQ (reference sequence). The junction had 5 bases not matched to a gene; V was cut back by 1 base and J by 5 bases. This CDR3 comprises 16 residues. CDR3 nucleotides: TGTGCCAGCAGCTTAGGAACTAGCGGGGGGTATGAGACCCAGTACTTC. As protein: CASSLGTSGGYETQYF.

The chain employs TRBV6-1 and TRBJ2-5; TRBD2 matches 8 bases. The germline V gene has CDR1 MNHNS and CDR2 SASEGT. CDR3 size: 17 residues. The trim removed 0 bases at V and 4 bases at J, leaving 10 bases unmatched. The CDR3 nucleotides are TGTGCCAGCAGTGAAGCGTCGACTAGCGCTCGGGGAGAGACCCAGTACTTC. It encodes CASSEASTSARGETQYF.

The chain joins TRBV4-2 to TRBJ2-1; D is perhaps TRBD1 (6 bases). Germline V gene lookup returns CDR1 LGHNA and CDR2 YNFKEQ. Trimming took 2 bases from V and 5 from J, leaving 16 bases between them. This CDR3 has 16 residues. CDR3 loop: CASSQINRAGDNEQFF. The CDR3 coding sequence is TGTGCCAGCAGCCAAATAAACAGGGCTGGAGACAATGAGCAGTTCTTC.

This sequence joins TRBV4-1 and TRBJ2-7; 10 nucleotides align to TRBD1. Germline-derived CDR1 and CDR2 are MGHRA and YSYEKL. V lost 0 bases to trimming and J lost 1 base; unmatched junction nucleotides: 9. The CDR3 has 18 amino acids. CDR3 coding DNA: TGCGCCAGCAGCCAAGATGGGGACAGGGGTCCCTGGTCCTACGAGCAGTACTTC. Its translation: CASSQDGDRGPWSYEQYF.

This chain joins TRBV7-8 and TRBJ2-5; tentative D call: TRBD1 (6 bases). Germline CDR1 and CDR2: SGHVS and FQNEAQ. Trimming pared 5 bases from V and 5 bases from J, leaving 21 bases between. This CDR3 spans 16 amino acids. CDR3 region: CASSTDATGPTETQYF. DNA of the CDR3: TGTGCCAGCAGCACCGACGCGACAGGACCAACGGAGACCCAGTACTTC.

J is TRBJ2-7 and V is TRBV5-6; 9 bases are a match to TRBD2. The CDR3 runs 19 residues. The V gene's germline CDR1 is SGHDT and CDR2 YYEEEE. The J segment lost 3 bases and the V segment lost 3 bases, leaving 19 bases of the junction unmatched. The CDR3 reads CASSSGGGSGGPAGYEQYF. The CDR3 DNA reads TGTGCCAGCAGCTCCGGAGGGGGTAGCGGGGGCCCAGCAGGCTACGAGCAGTACTTC.

This sequence joins TRBV11-3 and TRBJ1-2; 7 positions match TRBD1. CDR3 length equals 15 residues. Trimming cost V 4 bases and J 2 bases; bases outside gene matches: 7. The germline gives CDR1 SGHNT, CDR2 YENEEA. The CDR3 protein is CASSSPGGGNYGYTF. As DNA, the CDR3 is TGTGCCAGCAGCTCCCCAGGAGGGGGCAACTATGGCTACACCTTC.

The genes are TRBV18 and TRBJ2-5; maybe TRBD2 (6 bases). V was pared by 4 bases and J by 5 bases, with 14 bases between. The CDR3 covers 14 residues. CDR1 is KGHSH and CDR2 is LQKENI in the germline V gene. The CDR3 region has the DNA TGTGCCAGCTCACGAACGGGAGCAGGGGAGACCCAGTACTTC. Translated: CASSRTGAGETQYF.

V is TRBV10-3 and J is TRBJ1-3; TRBD1 aligns across 7 bases. Germline CDR1 ENHRY, CDR2 SYGVKD. The CDR3 has 14 amino acids. V shed 6 bases, J shed 2 bases, and the junction held 4 bases outside the gene matches. CDR3 coding DNA: TGTGCCATCAGGACTACAGGGGCTGGAAACACCATATATTTT. Translating gives CAIRTTGAGNTIYF.

Only one count was recorded for this clone. The CDR3 sequence: CASSPRQGVGYGYTF. CDR3 DNA sequence: TGTGCCAGCAGCCCGCGACAGGGGGTGGGCTATGGCTACACCTTC. V is TRBV9 and J is TRBJ1-2, with 9 positions matching TRBD1. Germline CDR1 is SGDLS and CDR2 is YYNGEE. J lost 4 bases, V lost 4 bases, and 8 bases had no gene match. This CDR3 has 15 residues.

The rearrangement links TRBV27 to TRBJ1-5, with 10 bases that match TRBD1. Germline CDR1 reads MNHEY; CDR2 reads SMNVEV (reference sequence). The CDR3 is 14 amino acids. J gave up 7 bases and V 3 bases, and 3 bases lay outside the gene matches. The CDR3 DNA reads TGTGCCAGCAGTTTGACAGGGGGCAGGCAGCCCCAGCATTTT. It encodes CASSLTGGRQPQHF.

As DNA, the CDR3 is TGTGCCAGCAGCCTGGGACTAAGCACAGATACGCAGTATTTT. It codes for CASSLGLSTDTQYF. This rearrangement joins TRBV11-3 to TRBJ2-3, with TRBD2 identical over 7 bases. V lost 5 bases and J lost 0; bases outside the gene matches: 2. The CDR3 contains 14 residues. Germline CDR1 is SGHNT and CDR2 is YENEEA. Full variable domain (missing parts from reference TRBV11-3 and TRBJ2-3): EAGVVQSPRYKIIEKKQPVAFWCNPISGHNTLYWYLQNLGQGPELLIRYENEEAVDDSQLPKDRFSAERLKGVDSTLKIQPAELGDSAVYLCASSLGLSTDTQYFGPGTRLTVL.

CDR3 in DNA: TGTGCCAGCAGCCTCAATTTCCGGGGCACTGAAGCTTTCTTT. Amino acids: CASSLNFRGTEAFF. The chain uses TRBV9 and TRBJ1-1; D gene unclear. V was pared by 4 bases and J by 4 bases, with 14 bases between. The CDR3 sequence is 14 residues long. Germline CDR1 SGDLS, CDR2 YYNGEE.

V usage is TRBV25-1 and J usage is TRBJ2-3, with 9 bases aligning to TRBD1. The germline gives CDR1 MGHDK, CDR2 SYGVNS. V dropped 1 base and J dropped 4; count of bases not matched to a gene: 6. CDR3 size: 16 residues. The CDR3 DNA sequence: TGTGCCAGCAGTGAATCCGGGACAGGGTGGGCAGATACGCAGTATTTT. Protein sequence: CASSESGTGWADTQYF.

V gene TRBV12-2 combines with J gene TRBJ1-3; TRBD1 is the table's D call and was not checked against the DNA. TRBV12-2 is a pseudogene locus. This CDR3 has 19 residues. The CDR3 region is CASPPSGTGHLCSGNTIYF. CDR3 in DNA: TGTGCAAGTCCCCCGAGCGGGACAGGTCATCTCTGCTCTGGAAACACCATATATTTT.

Only a few counts were recorded for this clone. V gene TRBV5-1 combines with J gene TRBJ2-5, with 7 bases identical to TRBD1. The length of the CDR3 is 15 residues. The germline V gene has CDR1 SGHRS and CDR2 YFSETQ. V lost 2 bases to trimming and J lost 5 bases; unmatched junction nucleotides: 9. CDR3 nucleotides: TGCGCCAGCAGCTTCCAAGGACAGGAAGGGGAGACCCAGTACTTC. Protein sequence: CASSFQGQEGETQYF. Supplemented by reference TRBV5-1 and TRBJ2-5, the full variable domain reads KAGVTQTPRYLIKTRGQQVTLSCSPISGHRSVSWYQQTPGQGLQFLFEYFSETQRNKGNFPGRFSGRQFSNSRSEMNVSTLELGDSALYLCASSFQGQEGETQYFGPGTRLLVL.

The chain links TRBV19 to TRBJ1-2, with D unclear. The germline V and J ends were trimmed by 3 bases and 1 base, with 9 bases remaining between them. Per germline, CDR1 LNHDA and CDR2 SQIVND (reference sequence). This CDR3 is built from 14 residues. The CDR3 coding sequence is TGTGCCAGTAGTATCTCGGCGGATAACTATGGCTACACCTTC. It yields the protein CASSISADNYGYTF.

The chain joins TRBV11-2 to TRBJ1-6; D not certain. The CDR3 is made up of 13 amino acids. Per the germline V gene, CDR1 is SGHAT and CDR2 is FQNNGV. V dropped 4 bases and J dropped 10 bases, with 11 bases sitting between them. This chain's CDR3 is CASSSLGRSPLHF. The CDR3 nucleotides are TGTGCCAGCAGCTCCCTAGGGAGGTCACCCCTCCACTTT.

The chain joins TRBV4-2 to TRBJ1-3; 9 bases fit TRBD1. CDR1 LGHNA and CDR2 YNFKEQ come from the germline V gene. The CDR3 spans 17 residues. Germline trimming cut 4 bases from V and 3 bases from J; bases unmatched to any gene: 10. The DNA for the CDR3 is TGTGCCAGCAGCCCGGCTCGCACAGGGGGCGTTGGAAACACCATATATTTT. Translating gives CASSPARTGGVGNTIYF.

CDR3 region: CASSHLGGTPGHTQYF. DNA of the CDR3: TGTGCCAGCAGCCACCTCGGGGGGACCCCAGGCCATACGCAGTATTTT. The rearrangement uses TRBV3-1 (or the pseudogene TRBV3-2) and TRBJ2-3, with 7 bases aligning to TRBD2. CDR3 size: 16 residues. CDR1 is LGHDT and CDR2 is YNNKEL in the germline V gene (reference sequence). With V trimmed by 3 bases and J by 7 bases, 13 bases remained unmatched.

V is TRBV2 and J is TRBJ2-7, with a tentative D call TRBD1 (6 bases). The V and J ends lost 6 bases and 4 bases respectively, with 10 bases between them. The CDR3 runs to 12 residues. The germline CDR1 and CDR2 sequences are SNHLY and FYNNEI. The CDR3 here is CASSGQIYEQYF. The CDR3 DNA is TGTGCCAGCAGCGGACAGATTTACGAGCAGTACTTC.

This clone is a singleton in its sample. V usage is TRBV19 and J usage is TRBJ2-7; weak D call: TRBD1 (6 bases). The CDR3 consists of 17 residues. Germline V lookup: CDR1 LNHDA, CDR2 SQIVND (reference sequence). V was trimmed by 5 bases and J by 0 bases, leaving 20 bases between them. CDR3 coding DNA: TGTGCCAGTAGTGCAAGAAAAACAGGGTTGGGCTCCTACGAGCAGTACTTC. Translation: CASSARKTGLGSYEQYF.